This TCR beta chain was recorded in a study of vaccination and CD4 T cells after COVID-19. Study overall: Median draw time for post-COVID samples was 101 days post-diagnosis (range 35 to 161).

TCRdb re-analysed the PCR reads in MiXCR, keeping a single row per CDR3 protein. The sample includes about 22,000 distinct CDR3 sequences, more than 45% of them seen just once. This CDR3 is built from 14 residues. Germline CDR1 DFQATT, CDR2 SNEGSKA (reference sequence). V lost 5 bases and J lost 3; bases outside the gene matches: 5. The J gene is TRBJ1-3, the V gene TRBV20-1; 9 nucleotides align to TRBD1. Sequences were derived from CD4+ T cells from blood, sampled before SARS-CoV-2 vaccination. This TCR was sampled from a human donor who had recovered from COVID-19. Here the CDR3 DNA reads TGCAGTGCTCGGACAGGGGAGGTTGGAAACACCATATATTTT. Amino acids: CSARTGEVGNTIYF.